This TCR beta chain was documented in a study of cytomegalovirus exposure and HLA in healthy donors (dated by TCRdb to 2016 to 2017). In terms of the full investigation: According to an earlier analysis of 587 of the donors, about 179 million T cells yielded over 100 million unique TCR beta sequences and approximately 300 Gb of sequence data. Using immunosequencing, the study profiled T cell repertoires from roughly 650 subjects and related those repertoires to cytomegalovirus serostatus. High-throughput TCR immunosequencing, statistical association of individual TCRs with disease status, and machine learning were combined to predict cytomegalovirus infection status. In a later analysis, previously published TCR beta repertoires from 666 donors were re-analyzed and high-resolution HLA genotyping was added so that TCR occurrence patterns could be studied. An earlier analysis of approximately 580 of the donors used high-throughput TCR beta sequencing to judge whether each TCR beta V gene segment behaved as functional or pseudogenic. HLA typing included class I and class II loci at four-digit resolution. Among 300 to 500 genotyped donors of the cohort, an average of roughly 230,000 unique TCR beta nucleotide sequences was sequenced per donor, of which roughly 17% were non-productive. Among the roughly 390 genotyped donors, approximately 76% belonged to the genetic ancestry cluster associated with self-reported Caucasian donors. An early release covering more than 500 HLA-typed donors comprised roughly 300 gigabases of sequencing data and tens of millions of unique TCR sequences. Because of strong linkage in the cohort, four to six DR-DQ haplotypes were treated as single units for association and clustering. The study aimed to test whether signatures of past pathogen exposure could be identified by cataloging public T cell receptors. The number of typed donors differed by locus: 629-630 for A, B, C, DRB1 and DQB1; some 500 for DQA1; fewer than 610 for DPA1; and around 490 for DPB1. Genome-wide SNP genotypes for about 65% of the 666 donors were used in a later genetic analysis, which treated that subset as a discovery cohort. Every repertoire in the discovery cohort had been generated on one and the same sequencing platform. In the later analysis, no new phenotypic data were used to find candidate immune exposures; instead, reliance was placed on TCR beta sequences and their occurrence across donors. Donor age, sex, ethnicity and CMV serostatus were compiled together with the repertoire data. In addition to the first cohort of approximately 650 subjects, a separate validation cohort of around 110 different subjects was used. Overall study outcomes, separate from this receptor: A few of the identified cytomegalovirus-associated TCR beta chains were confirmed in vitro to be specific for cytomegalovirus antigens. In a later genetic analysis, fewer N-insertions in productive TCRs were reported among donors in an Asian-associated ancestry cluster than the approximately 670-donor mean. Roughly uniform sequencing depth across donors was assumed in presence/absence analyses, although this assumption may not hold. In an earlier analysis of around 600 of the donors, most TCR beta V segments were observed in productive rearrangements about 87% or about 30% of the time, broadly matching IMGT annotations. Cytomegalovirus status was reported to be diagnosed by the classifier with high specificity and sensitivity in both the original and validation cohorts. In a later analysis, some 17,000 TCR beta sequences were associated with specific HLA alleles at a false discovery rate of 0.05. Assigning TCR associations to individual alleles was difficult when HLA alleles, especially DR and DQ, strongly co-occurred. According to a later analysis, most CMV-associated TCR beta chains appeared to be HLA-restricted, and the HLA associations seemed to be driven largely by CMV exposure. Some 15 rarely observed V segments, including chromosome 9 orphons, were excluded from the earlier analysis of just under 600 of the donors because counts were too low. Linkage disequilibrium might explain the correlated functional status among segregating V segments, but an unknown experimental factor could not be excluded. In this cohort, only TCR beta chains were sequenced, and detectable features were limited by the absence of alpha or paired-chain data. HLA typing was unavailable for some donors at each locus, so association tests used only the typed subset. Most TCR sequences were observed very rarely across donors, whereas some public TCRs were present in many individuals. The study gave a list of more than 150 TCR beta chains associated with cytomegalovirus. It was suggested by the authors that the approach could potentially be generalized to other disease states and immunological phenotypes. V-gene and J-gene trimming of TCR beta chains was associated with a missense DCLRE1C variant in a later genetic analysis, and the association was replicated in an independent cohort. The sequencing pipeline was judged likely to have produced a cluster of highly shared sequence variants as a technical artifact. In a later analysis, HLA-associated TCR beta chains were found to be more clonally expanded and to have lower generation probabilities than equally common non-associated chains. In a later analysis, the rate of TCR association differed among HLA loci, with DRB1 alleles having the most associated TCRs and HLA-C alleles having the fewest. Several of the top co-occurrence clusters appeared to be linked to parvovirus B19, influenza, CMV and Epstein-Barr virus, according to a later analysis. A further reported finding was that TCR beta sequences accurately predicted the HLA-A and HLA-B alleles for most subjects in the first cohort. For the cohort, immune exposure information was limited to CMV serostatus.

The cohort comprised fewer than 700 healthy bone marrow donors. Cohort members were all nominally healthy when sampled, although unrecorded immune exposures were likely present. The donor tested CMV seronegative and was one of the 352 seronegative cohort members. Each donor provided a peripheral blood sample, and peripheral blood mononuclear cells were used for TCR beta sequencing. The Qiagen DNeasy Blood Extraction Kit was used to extract genomic DNA from the blood cell samples. Library prep was done by the immunoSEQ multiplex PCR assay. A mixture of 60 forward primers for TCR Vbeta segments and 13 reverse primers for TCR Jbeta segments was used in the multiplex PCR. A multiplex PCR assay on genomic DNA amplified the CDR3 region of rearranged TCR beta genes. The amplified TCR beta libraries were sequenced on the Illumina HiSeq System as 87-base-pair reads. The authors processed their data as follows. In a later analysis, around 80 million unique TCR beta chains were counted across the roughly 670 repertoires, and roughly 10 million of these chains were shared by at least two donors. Raw reads were error-corrected and collapsed into unique sequences with a nearest-neighbor algorithm that merged closely related sequences to remove PCR and sequencing errors. To assign V, D and J gene segments, CDR3 sequences were aligned to IMGT reference sequences. For a sequence to be retained, a match of at least six nucleotides was required to both a V gene segment and a J gene segment. Rearrangements were classified as productive when the CDR3 lacked stop codons and remained in frame with V and J, and all other rearrangements were classified as non-productive. Following IMGT convention, CDR3 was defined as the stretch from the second conserved V-encoded cysteine to the conserved J-encoded phenylalanine. In an earlier analysis of around 600 of the donors, sequences lacking an unambiguous match to a single V gene segment were excluded. An earlier analysis of almost 600 of the donors classified V segments as functional when productive rearrangements were above 56.7% and as segregating when the standard deviation between donors was above 5%. A statistical classification framework was built for diagnosing cytomegalovirus status from the catalog of TCR beta chain sequences. V and J gene assignment, in a later analysis, came from comparing TCR nucleotide sequences with IMGT/GENE-DB human TR gene sequences. The TCRdist pipeline was used in a later analysis to assign CDR3 sequences and most-parsimonious VDJ recombination scenarios. A later analysis defined each TCR beta chain by its CDR3 amino acid sequence plus V-gene family, and excluded reads lacking a unique V-gene family. A later analysis removed 592 highly shared, low-generation-probability nucleotide sequences to deal with suspected cross-contamination and a sequencing artifact. In a later analysis, a clonal expansion index for each public chain was calculated from normalized within-repertoire ranks of inferred template counts. A later analysis computed generation probabilities with a VDJ recombination model fitted to out-of-frame rearrangements, and checked the results against IGoR. In a later analysis, hypergeometric tests were used to score TCR-TCR, TCR-HLA and TCR-CMV co-occurrence, with a repertoire-size bias correction applied to TCR pairs. A later analysis estimated false discovery rates by permuting HLA or CMV assignments 20 times. A later analysis grouped co-occurring TCRs with DBSCAN, adding TCRdist sequence similarity when clustering within HLA-allele-positive subsets. Repertoires with fewer than 30,000 or more than 120,000 public chains, plus five repertoires with anomalous nucleotide sharing, were excluded from co-occurrence clustering. TCRdb took this table from immuneACCESS and kept in-frame rearrangements with V and J called. Such tables lack part of the clones; where checked against another copy, unresolved V genes explain under half of the gap, and the rest is unexplained. V and J calls and clone size come straight from that table; D and trimming were deduced from the DNA. This sample's table has entries for under 65,000 clones. Approximately 6.9% of the sample is held by the ten biggest clonotypes.

Comment on this clone: The antigen this receptor binds is unknown.

Sample: PBMCs. The receptor was isolated from a woman between 35 and 50 years old in good health and CMV-seronegative.

The sequenced DNA: TGTGCCAGCACTGGGGCGGTTAACACTGAAGCTTTCTTT. Translated, it reads CASTGAVNTEAFF. This sequence uses TRBV6-6 and TRBJ1-1, with TRBD1 tentatively as D gene (5 bases match). In the germline V gene (reference sequence), CDR1 corresponds to MNHNY and CDR2 to SVGAGI. Inclusive of the bounding cysteine and phenylalanine, the CDR3 is 13 residues long. Here the CDR3 DNA is all that survives: 39 bases in frame from base 1. V is pared back by 7 bases and J by 2 bases, with 11 bases lying between the germline termini.